This T cell receptor beta chain comes out of a study of patients and donors after allogeneic stem cell transplantation. From the RT-PCR reads, TCRdb called clonotypes with MiXCR, one entry per CDR3 protein. The repertoire consists of around 70,000 distinct CDR3 sequences, with about 30% occurring once and the leading ten covering about 26%. Germline values: CDR1 SGHAT, CDR2 FQDESV (reference sequence). The length of the CDR3 is 13 residues. V was trimmed by 4 bases and J by 4 bases, leaving 10 bases between them. The V call is TRBV11-1, the J call TRBJ1-1, with no clear D. This clonotype was sampled from a human donor who was either an allogeneic HSCT recipient or a stem cell or donor lymphocyte infusion donor (not recorded which). It is not recorded whose cells these are; they may come from a transplant donor. Sequences were obtained from blood, either unsorted or a sorted T cell fraction (not recorded which). This chain's CDR3 is CASSSGPRTEAFF. The CDR3 DNA follows: TGTGCCAGCAGCTCCGGGCCCCGCACTGAAGCTTTCTTT.